At least ten counts were recorded for the clone carrying this T cell receptor (beta chain). The antigen remains undetermined. The sample is drawn from a study of T-cell reconstitution after alpha-beta-depleted transplantation in children. Construction of the TCRbeta library involved unique molecular identifiers. TCRdb used MiXCR to reprocess the PCR reads, holding one entry per CDR3 protein. The sample lists 400,000 to 450,000 distinct CDR3 sequences; approximately 42% were seen once. Whole-study results and caveats: Reports say that about two months after transplant, the alpha-beta T cells came out of several hundred graft clones that had expanded.

From germline, CDR1 is SGHRS and CDR2 YFSETQ. This CDR3 has 13 residues. V was clipped by 5 bases and J by 3 bases; unmatched bases: 1. The chain carries TRBV5-1 and TRBJ2-3, with TRBD2 matching 9 bases. The sequencing used PBMCs, collected before TCRalphabeta/CD19-depleted stem cell transplant. The receptor comes from a girl aged 2 to 10 with aplastic anemia, due to receive a stem cell transplant. The CDR3 DNA reads as TGCGCCAGCAGTCTAGCGGGAACAGATACGCAGTATTTT. Protein: CASSLAGTDTQYF.